This T cell receptor beta chain was documented in a study of Ad26.COV2.S vaccination and SARS-CoV-2 variants. Method: immunoSEQ multiplex PCR; TCRdb's copy keeps in-frame clones and lacks some. This table holds some 350,000 clones, about 90% found once. General observations from the study: Breadth measured for non-spike TCRs was similar across vaccine and placebo recipients. Total responses of T cells may have been underestimated by the analyses of TCR breadth and depth.

This clone was seen only once. Its specificity is unknown. V dropped 7 bases and J dropped 4 bases, with 16 bases sitting between them. The length of the CDR3 is 15 residues. Germline assignment: CDR1 LGHNT and CDR2 FRNRAP. The source is a human donor who had recovered from COVID-19. The sample in question was peripheral blood, obtained after recovery from COVID-19. The V gene is TRBV12-5, the J gene TRBJ1-4; D perhaps matches TRBD1 (5 bases). Written as DNA, the CDR3 is TGTGCTAGTGCCACACCGGGACGGTATAATGAAAAACTGTTTTTT. It is translated as CASATPGRYNEKLFF.